This TCR beta chain was obtained from a study of monozygotic twins with inflammatory bowel disease. Total RNA input per TCR library was roughly 3,500 ng. There were eight separate reactions per sample in which cDNA was made. UMIs with a 6-nucleotide sample barcode were added by template switching. TCRdb re-called the 5' RACE reads and catalogs CDR3 proteins one per entry, DNA excluded. The sample's table shows 420,000 or so distinct CDR3 sequences. This sequence originates from a human donor with ulcerative colitis or Crohn's disease, or a healthy co-twin of an affected twin (not recorded which). The sequenced material came from blood.

CDR3 sequence reads: CASSLVPVTGELFF. The chain links TRBV11-2 to TRBJ2-2. The CDR3 covers 14 residues. Germline CDR1 is SGHAT and CDR2 is FQNNGV. The full variable domain, in which reference TRBV11-2 and TRBJ2-2 provide the parts outside the CDR3, is EAGVAQSPRYKIIEKRQSVAFWCNPISGHATLYWYQQILGQGPKLLIQFQNNGVVDDSQLPKDRFSAERLKGVDSTLKIQPAKLEDSAVYLCASSLVPVTGELFFGEGSRLTVL.